The 12 T cell receptor beta chains below come from one sample, sequenced in a study of monozygotic twins with inflammatory bowel disease. For each CDR3 protein, TCRdb gives one entry from its re-call of the 5' RACE reads, without DNA. Its clone listing holds about 420,000 distinct CDR3 sequences. Sequenced material: blood. The receptors come from a human donor with ulcerative colitis or Crohn's disease, or a healthy co-twin of an affected twin (not recorded which).

The CDR3 region is CASSLALYPDTQYF. The chain uses TRBV7-8 and TRBJ2-3. The CDR3 runs to 14 residues. Germline V lookup: CDR1 SGHVS, CDR2 FQNEAQ.

The chain uses TRBV30 and TRBJ2-5; TCRdb indicates TRBD1, and absent DNA this call remains unverified. Germline V gene lookup returns CDR1 GTSNPN and CDR2 SVGIG (reference sequence). The CDR3 has 13 amino acids. CDR3 protein: CAWSPSGKETQYF.

The gene calls are TRBV28 and TRBJ1-2; TCRdb outputs TRBD1, but without DNA this stays unchecked. Per the germline V gene, CDR1 is MDHEN and CDR2 is SYDVKM. CDR3 length equals 12 residues. The CDR3 is CASSSSDRLVTF.

CDR3 loop: CASSYRGGGNTIYF. The chain links TRBV3-1 to TRBJ1-3; the TCRdb D gene call, TRBD1, has no DNA to confirm it. This CDR3 has 14 residues. In germline, CDR1 is LGHDT, CDR2 YNNKEL (reference sequence).

This rearrangement joins TRBV5-5 to TRBJ2-2. Germline CDR1 and CDR2: SGHKS and YYEKEE (reference sequence). This CDR3 is built from 16 residues. The CDR3 protein is CASSLDSKRNTGELFF. Combining the CDR3 with reference TRBV5-5 and TRBJ2-2 gives the whole variable domain DAGVTQSPTHLIKTRGQQVTLRCSPISGHKSVSWYQQVLGQGPQFIFQYYEKEERGRGNFPDRFSARQFPNYSSELNVNALLLGDSALYLCASSLDSKRNTGELFFGEGSRLTVL.

The chain carries TRBV18 and TRBJ1-1. The CDR3 runs 13 residues. Germline-derived CDR1 and CDR2 are KGHSH and LQKENI. CDR3: CASSQNGVTEAFF.

This chain joins TRBV20-1 and TRBJ2-5; the TCRdb D gene call, TRBD1, has no DNA to confirm it. The CDR3 loop spans 14 amino acids. Germline lookup yields CDR1 DFQATT and CDR2 SNEGSKA (reference sequence). The CDR3 is CSANTGGGGETQYF.

The chain uses TRBV20-1 and TRBJ2-3; the D call from TCRdb, TRBD2, cannot be confirmed without DNA. The CDR3 spans 15 residues. Germline V CDR1 and CDR2: DFQATT, SNEGSKA (reference sequence). The CDR3 region is CSPGLSLTSTDTQYF.

CDR3 region: CASSSPGLQETQYF. V is TRBV7-6 and J is TRBJ2-5; with no DNA, the TCRdb D assignment of TRBD2 cannot be verified. CDR3 length: 14 amino acids. Germline V lookup: CDR1 SGHVS, CDR2 FNYEAQ.

CDR3 loop: CASSAGLAVLYNEQFF. The chain uses TRBV5-5 and TRBJ2-1; TCRdb reports TRBD2, a call that lacks DNA to check it against. The CDR3 is 16 amino acids. Germline V gene sequence: CDR1 SGHKS, CDR2 YYEKEE (reference sequence).

The J gene is TRBJ1-5, the V gene TRBV3-1; TCRdb proposes TRBD1, but this gene call is untestable without DNA. Germline CDR1 LGHDT, CDR2 YNNKEL (reference sequence). The CDR3 covers 15 residues. The CDR3 loop reads CASSQRTGPSQPQHF.

The genes are TRBV4-3 and TRBJ1-2. Germline V gene lookup returns CDR1 LGHNA and CDR2 YSLEER. There are 14 residues in the CDR3. CDR3: CASSQDGLNYGYTF.